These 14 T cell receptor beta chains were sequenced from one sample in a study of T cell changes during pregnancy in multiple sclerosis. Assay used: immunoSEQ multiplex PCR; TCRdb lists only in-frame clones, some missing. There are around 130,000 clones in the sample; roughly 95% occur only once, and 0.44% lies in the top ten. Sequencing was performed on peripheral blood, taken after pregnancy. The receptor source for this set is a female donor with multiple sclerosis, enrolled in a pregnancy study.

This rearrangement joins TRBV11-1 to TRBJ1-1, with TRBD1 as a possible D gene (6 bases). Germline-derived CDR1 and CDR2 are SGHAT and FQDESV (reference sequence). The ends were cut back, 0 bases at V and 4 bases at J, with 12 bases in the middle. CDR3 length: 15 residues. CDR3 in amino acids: CASSLANVRGTEAFF. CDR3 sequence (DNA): TGTGCCAGCAGCTTAGCGAACGTCAGGGGCACTGAAGCTTTCTTT.

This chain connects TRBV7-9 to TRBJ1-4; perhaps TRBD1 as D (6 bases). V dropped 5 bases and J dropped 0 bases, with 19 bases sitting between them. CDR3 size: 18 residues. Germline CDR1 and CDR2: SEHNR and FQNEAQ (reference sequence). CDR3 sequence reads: CASSIKTGKGATNEKLFF. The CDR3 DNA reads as TGTGCCAGCAGCATAAAGACAGGAAAGGGGGCAACTAATGAAAAACTGTTTTTT.

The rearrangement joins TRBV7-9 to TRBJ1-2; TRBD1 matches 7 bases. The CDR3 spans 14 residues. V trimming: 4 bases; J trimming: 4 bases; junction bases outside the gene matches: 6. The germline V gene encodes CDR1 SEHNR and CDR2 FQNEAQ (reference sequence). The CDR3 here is CASSSRDRAYGYTF. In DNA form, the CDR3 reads TGTGCCAGCAGCTCCCGGGACAGAGCCTATGGCTACACCTTC.

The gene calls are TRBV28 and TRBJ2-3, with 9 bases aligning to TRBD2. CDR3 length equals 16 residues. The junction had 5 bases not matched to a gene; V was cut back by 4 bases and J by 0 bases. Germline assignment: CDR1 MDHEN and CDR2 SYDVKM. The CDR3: CASSSRLAVSTDTQYF. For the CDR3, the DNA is TGTGCCAGCAGTTCGCGACTAGCGGTTAGCACAGATACGCAGTATTTT.

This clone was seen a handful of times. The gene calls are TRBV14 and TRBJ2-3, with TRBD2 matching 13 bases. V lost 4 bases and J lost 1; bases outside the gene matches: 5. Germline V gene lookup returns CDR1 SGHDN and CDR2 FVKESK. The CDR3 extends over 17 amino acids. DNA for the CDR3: TGTGCCAGCAGCCGGACTAGCGGGAGAAAGGGCACAGATACGCAGTATTTT. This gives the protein CASSRTSGRKGTDTQYF.

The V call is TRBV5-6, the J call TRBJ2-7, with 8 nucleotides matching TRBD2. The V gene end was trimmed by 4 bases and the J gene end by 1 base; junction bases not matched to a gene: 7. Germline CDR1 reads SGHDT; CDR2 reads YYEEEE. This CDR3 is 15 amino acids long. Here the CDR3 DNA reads TGTGCCAGCAGCCGCACCCTAGCGGGTTCCTACGAGCAGTACTTC. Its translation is CASSRTLAGSYEQYF.

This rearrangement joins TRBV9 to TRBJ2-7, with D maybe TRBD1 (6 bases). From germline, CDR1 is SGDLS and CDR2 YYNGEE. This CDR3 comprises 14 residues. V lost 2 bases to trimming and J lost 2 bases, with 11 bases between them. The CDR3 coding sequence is TGTGCCAGCAGCGTGGGGGCCCAACCCTACGAGCAGTACTTC. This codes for CASSVGAQPYEQYF.

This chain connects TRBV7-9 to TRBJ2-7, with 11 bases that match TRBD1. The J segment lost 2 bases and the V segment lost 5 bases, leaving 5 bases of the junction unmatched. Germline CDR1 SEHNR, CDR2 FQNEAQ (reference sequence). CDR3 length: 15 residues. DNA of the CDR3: TGTGCCAGCAGCCCTGGGACAGGGGGAACCTACGAGCAGTACTTC. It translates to CASSPGTGGTYEQYF.

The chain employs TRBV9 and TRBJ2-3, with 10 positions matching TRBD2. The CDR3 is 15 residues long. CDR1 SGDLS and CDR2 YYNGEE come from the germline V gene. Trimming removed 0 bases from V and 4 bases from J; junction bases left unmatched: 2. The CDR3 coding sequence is TGTGCCAGCAGCGTAGCGAGCGGGAGGGCAGATACGCAGTATTTT. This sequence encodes CASSVASGRADTQYF. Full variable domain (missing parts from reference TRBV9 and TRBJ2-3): DSGVTQTPKHLITATGQRVTLRCSPRSGDLSVYWYQQSLDQGLQFLIQYYNGEERAKGNILERFSAQQFPDLHSELNLSSLELGDSALYFCASSVASGRADTQYFGPGTRLTVL.

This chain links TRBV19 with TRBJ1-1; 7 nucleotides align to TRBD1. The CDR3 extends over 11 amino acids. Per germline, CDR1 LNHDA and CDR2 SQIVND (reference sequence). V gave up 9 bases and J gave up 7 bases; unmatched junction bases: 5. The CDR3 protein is CASNRQGEAFF. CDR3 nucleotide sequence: TGTGCCAGCAACAGACAGGGTGAAGCTTTCTTT.

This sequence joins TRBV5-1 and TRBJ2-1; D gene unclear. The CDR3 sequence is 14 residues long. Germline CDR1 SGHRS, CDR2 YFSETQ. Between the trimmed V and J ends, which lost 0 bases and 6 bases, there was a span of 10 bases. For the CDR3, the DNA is TGCGCCAGCAGCTTGGTGATCCAACTCAATGAGCAGTTCTTC. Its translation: CASSLVIQLNEQFF.

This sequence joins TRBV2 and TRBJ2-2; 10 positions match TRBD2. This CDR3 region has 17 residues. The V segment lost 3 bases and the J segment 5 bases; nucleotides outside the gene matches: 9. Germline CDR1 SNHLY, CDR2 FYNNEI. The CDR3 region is CASSEASGSFGTGELFF. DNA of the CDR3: TGTGCCAGCAGTGAGGCTAGCGGGAGTTTTGGAACCGGGGAGCTGTTTTTT.

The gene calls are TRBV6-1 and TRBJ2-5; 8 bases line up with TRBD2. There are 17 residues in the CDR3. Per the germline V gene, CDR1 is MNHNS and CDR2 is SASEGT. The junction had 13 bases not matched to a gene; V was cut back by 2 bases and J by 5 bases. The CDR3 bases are TGTGCCAGCAGTGAAAAGTGGCGGGAGGTTGGGAGGGAGACCCAGTACTTC. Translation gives CASSEKWREVGRETQYF.

CDR3: CASSVDTNTGELFF. DNA for the CDR3: TGTGCCAGTAGTGTGGACACTAACACCGGGGAGCTGTTTTTT. This rearrangement joins TRBV19 to TRBJ2-2, with a possible D match to TRBD1 (5 bases). Germline values: CDR1 LNHDA, CDR2 SQIVND (reference sequence). Trimming cost V 5 bases and J 2 bases, with 9 bases left between them. The CDR3 is made up of 14 amino acids.